These 9 T cell receptor beta chains were all obtained from the same sample, sequenced in a study of Graves' ophthalmopathy and Graves' hyperthyroidism. Researchers took RNA transcripts and amplified TCR beta CDR3 regions from them. Investigators did first-round RT-PCR with HTBI primers, then second-round multiplex PCR. TCRdb recomputed calls from the multiplex PCR reads with MiXCR, one row per CDR3 protein. The sample consists of about 400,000 distinct CDR3 sequences, about 16% of them appearing once. Sample: peripheral blood. These receptors were obtained from a woman under 30 with Graves' ophthalmopathy.

This clonotype was observed many times. The chain joins TRBV7-8 to TRBJ2-5; D perhaps matches TRBD1 (5 bases). The V gene's germline CDR1 is SGHVS and CDR2 FQNEAQ. The V and J ends lost 10 bases and 1 base respectively, with 13 bases between them. This CDR3 has 13 amino acids. DNA for the CDR3: TGTGCCACTTTGACAGTTCCCCAAGAGACCCAGTACTTC. Amino acids: CATLTVPQETQYF.

The chain carries TRBV3-1 and TRBJ2-7; D is unclear. CDR1 and CDR2 (germline): LGHDT, YNNKEL (reference sequence). The CDR3 spans 13 residues. Trimming shortened V by 1 base and J by 2 bases, and 6 bases separated the two germline ends. CDR3 DNA sequence: TGTGCCAGCAGCCAAGCCGAAACCTACGAGCAGTACTTC. Amino acid sequence: CASSQAETYEQYF.

This clonotype was observed at least ten times. This chain's CDR3 is CASRGRGYTF. CDR3 coding DNA: TGTGCCAGCAGAGGTCGGGGCTACACCTTC. This sequence joins TRBV28 and TRBJ1-2; D unclear. The CDR3 extends over 10 amino acids. V was pared by 6 bases and J by 8 bases, with 7 bases between. The germline V gene encodes CDR1 MDHEN and CDR2 SYDVKM.

This clonotype was seen ten or more times. The genes are TRBV6-1 and TRBJ2-5; D not resolved. Germline assignment: CDR1 MNHNS and CDR2 SASEGT. The CDR3 covers 13 residues. The germline V and J ends were trimmed by 6 bases and 1 base, with 9 bases remaining between them. CDR3 loop: CASSALIQETQYF. CDR3 DNA: TGTGCCAGCAGCGCCCTTATCCAAGAGACCCAGTACTTC.

In this sample, this clonotype turned up many times. This sequence joins TRBV7-2 and TRBJ2-5; 8 bases fit TRBD2. The V gene's germline CDR1 is SGHTA and CDR2 FQGNSA. The CDR3 extends over 11 amino acids. The CDR3 protein is CAVAGSETQYF. In DNA, the CDR3 is TGTGCAGTAGCGGGGTCAGAGACCCAGTACTTC.

This clonotype has ten or more counts. V gene TRBV6-2 or TRBV6-3 combines with J gene TRBJ2-6, with D perhaps TRBD1 (6 bases). Trimming removed 7 bases at V and 3 bases at J, with 13 bases between. Germline assignment: CDR1 MNHEY and CDR2 SVGEGT. The CDR3 runs to 15 residues. CDR3 in DNA: TGTGCCAGCAAAACTCAGGGGATTGGGGCCAACGTCCTGACTTTC. Protein product: CASKTQGIGANVLTF.

This clonotype was detected ten times or more. The J gene is TRBJ1-5, the V gene TRBV6-1; the D is unclear. Per the germline V gene, CDR1 is MNHNS and CDR2 is SASEGT. Deletions cut 1 base from V and 14 bases from J, with 9 bases between. The CDR3 consists of 11 residues. The CDR3 DNA reads TGTGCCAGCAGTGAAGGGGTGGGAAAGCATTTT. Encoded protein: CASSEGVGKHF.

This clonotype was recorded at least ten times. This chain joins TRBV29-1 and TRBJ1-2; D not certain. V lost 6 bases and J lost 0, with 8 bases in between. Germline V gene lookup returns CDR1 SQVTM and CDR2 ANQGSEA. The CDR3 consists of 12 residues. The CDR3 reads CSVSGSNYGYTF. The CDR3 region has the DNA TGCAGCGTGAGCGGCTCTAACTATGGCTACACCTTC.

The sample holds many counts of this clonotype. This may arise from a read error, as a much more abundant clone is one base away. V usage is TRBV6-2 or TRBV6-3 and J usage is TRBJ1-5; D is uncertain. Germline V gene data show CDR1 as MNHEY and CDR2 as SVGEGT. V was trimmed by 11 bases and J by 6 bases, leaving 17 bases between them. The CDR3 runs to 13 residues. The CDR3 sequence is CACTPAKGQPQHF. CDR3 coding DNA: TGTGCCTGCACCCCGGCGAAAGGTCAGCCCCAGCATTTT.